Sequencing of this T cell receptor beta chain was carried out in a study of shared clonotypes between healthy human individuals. Whole-study results and caveats: The sole specimen, blood, was sampled, and tissue repertoires likely differ. Sharing across a few donors was seen in 4% to 6.5% of naive CD4 clonotypes.

The naive CD8 subset, CD45RO-negative cells positively selected for CCR7, excluded terminally differentiated effector memory CD45RA+ cells. Assay used: immunoSEQ multiplex PCR; TCRdb lists only in-frame clones, some missing. The sample consists of approximately 2,200,000 clones, about 92% of them appearing once. The germline V and J ends were trimmed by 0 bases and 4 bases, with 11 bases remaining between them. The CDR3 covers 15 residues. About this clone itself: Its specificity is not known.

The source is a young man in good health. Some clones in this sample may be carry-over from other donors' samples. Sequencing was done on a sample of naive CD8+ T cells from PBMCs. The chain joins TRBV23-1 to TRBJ2-3, with a possible D match to TRBD2 (7 bases). TRBV23-1 has ORF status, its function being uncertain. The CDR3 loop is CASSQSWGGPDTQYF. The CDR3, as DNA: TGCGCCAGCAGTCAATCTTGGGGGGGCCCAGATACGCAGTATTTT.